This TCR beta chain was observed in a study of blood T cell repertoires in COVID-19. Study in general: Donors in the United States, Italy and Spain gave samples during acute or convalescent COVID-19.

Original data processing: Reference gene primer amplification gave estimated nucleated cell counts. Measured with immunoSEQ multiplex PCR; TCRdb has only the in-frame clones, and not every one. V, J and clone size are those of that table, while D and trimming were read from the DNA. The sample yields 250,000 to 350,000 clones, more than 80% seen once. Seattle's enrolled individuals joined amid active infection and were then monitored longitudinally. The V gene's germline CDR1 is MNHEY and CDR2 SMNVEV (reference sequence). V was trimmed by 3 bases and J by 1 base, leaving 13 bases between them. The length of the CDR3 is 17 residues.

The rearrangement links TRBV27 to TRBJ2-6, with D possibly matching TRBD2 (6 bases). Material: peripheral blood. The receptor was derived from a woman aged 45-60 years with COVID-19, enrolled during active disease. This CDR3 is CASSFKPGTSGANVLTF. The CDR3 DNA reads TGTGCCAGCAGTTTCAAGCCCGGGACTTCTGGGGCCAACGTCCTGACTTTC.